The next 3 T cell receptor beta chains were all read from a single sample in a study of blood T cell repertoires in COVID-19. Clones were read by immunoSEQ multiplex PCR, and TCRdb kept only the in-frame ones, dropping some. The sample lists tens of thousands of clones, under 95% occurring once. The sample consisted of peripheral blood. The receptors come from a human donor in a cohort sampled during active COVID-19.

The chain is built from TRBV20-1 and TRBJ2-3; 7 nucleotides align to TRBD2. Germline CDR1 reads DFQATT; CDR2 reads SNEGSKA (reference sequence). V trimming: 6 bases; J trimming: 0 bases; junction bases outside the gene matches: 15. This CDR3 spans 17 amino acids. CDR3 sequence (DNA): TGCAGTGCAAGTTTAGCGGGCGGAACAATTAGCACAGATACGCAGTATTTT. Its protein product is CSASLAGGTISTDTQYF.

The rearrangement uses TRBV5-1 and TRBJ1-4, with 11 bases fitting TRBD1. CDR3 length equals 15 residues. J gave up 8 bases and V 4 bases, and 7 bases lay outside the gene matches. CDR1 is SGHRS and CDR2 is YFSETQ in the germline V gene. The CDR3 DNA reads TGCGCCAGCAGCGCGTCCGGGACAGGGGGAGAAAAACTGTTTTTT. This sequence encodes CASSASGTGGEKLFF.

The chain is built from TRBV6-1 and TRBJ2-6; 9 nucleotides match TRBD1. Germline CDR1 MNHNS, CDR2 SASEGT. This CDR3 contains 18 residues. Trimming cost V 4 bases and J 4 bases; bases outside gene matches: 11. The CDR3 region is CASSAPWGTGLGANVLTF. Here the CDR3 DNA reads TGTGCCAGCAGTGCTCCATGGGGGACAGGGCTCGGGGCCAACGTCCTGACTTTC.